This record covers a single T cell receptor beta chain. Only a few counts were recorded for this clonotype. The antigen it recognizes is unknown. Base qualities are not recorded, but no much larger clone differs from it by a single base. This entry comes from a study of naive and memory T cell subsets listed by TCRdb under 2017. Broadly, across the study: The study applied an open-source, UMI-based TCR alpha and beta sequencing pipeline to sorted naive and memory peripheral blood T cell subsets. RNA was DNase-treated and reverse transcribed with TCR constant-region primers, mostly using SuperScript III. The functional CMV T cell responses agreed completely with IgG serology results.

From the second PCR step on, the TCR alpha and beta chain libraries were amplified in separate reactions. Donor CMV status was determined by IFNgamma production from CD4+ T cells after overnight stimulation of fresh PBMCs with CMV viral lysate. Miltenyi beads were used first to positively select CD4 T cells, and CD8 T cells were then positively selected from the CD4-negative fraction. After staining for CD3, CD4, CD8, CD45RA, CD27 and a live/dead dye, cells were sorted on a BD Aria II into four subsets based on CD45RA and CD27. Effector memory cells were sorted as CD45RA-CD27-, and EMRA cells as CD45RA+CD27-. Three healthy volunteers provided blood, and each donor's sample was split into CD4 and CD8 T cells and then further divided into four differentiation subsets. Around 120 ml of peripheral blood was collected from each donor, and PBMC were isolated from the blood using Ficoll-Paque PLUS density-gradient centrifugation. After sorting, cells were lysed in RLT buffer, RNA was extracted using a Qiagen RNeasy kit, and the extracted RNA was stored at -80 degrees C.

Library preparation was by UMI-ligation and nested PCR. To cover both TRBC1 and TRBC2, the beta constant-region primer consisted of an equimolar mix of two oligonucleotides. A single-stranded oligonucleotide carrying the SP2 primer and a 12-nucleotide UMI was ligated to the 3' end of the cDNA by T4 RNA ligase 1. Four rounds of PCR were used to amplify ligated cDNA, with nested alpha and beta constant-region primers being used together with the SP2 primer. The ligation reaction was incubated at 16°C for about 20-24 hours. To avoid over-amplification, PCR2 was usually performed as a SYBR Green qPCR and halted once a predetermined threshold was reached. Agencourt AMPure XP magnetic beads were used for all purifications after the first. Library quantification was done by Qubit, followed by a TapeStation check on which the main peak was expected at around 650 bp. Pooled libraries were sequenced on an Illumina MiSeq with v2 2x251 paired-end kits, typically giving roughly 0.9-2.1 million reads per sample. Each sample was pooled at 3.5 to 5 nM, and about 5-7.5% PhiX was included to help cluster recognition. Regarding the original processing steps: Decombinator assigned V and J genes to Demultiplexor-processed FASTQ reads by tag matching, allowing a single base-pair mismatch. By using UMIs, Collapsinator corrected both sequencing errors and the frequency errors caused by PCR heterogeneity. CDR3Translator translated TCRs and extracted CDR3s from the conserved cysteine to the FGXG phenylalanine, flagging non-productive sequences. Repertoires were subsampled to equal numbers of UMI-defined TCRs before Gini, Shannon entropy and inverse Simpson indices were calculated. Clonotype abundance distributions were fitted to a power law by maximum likelihood within the linear range. On one naive CD8 sample, the pipeline and MIGEC gave similar UMI counts, unique TCR numbers and clonal distributions. Repertoires were searched for around 7,300 CMV-associated CDR3 sequences compiled from VDJdb and a published dataset. TCRdb passed the public sequencing reads through fastp at Q25 and MiXCR, retaining productive beta sequences. Rows with one shared CDR3 protein collapse into an entry with the most common genes and DNA. The V and J calls here are based on TCRdb, not the publication. Counted in this sample were 32,000 or so distinct CDR3 sequences; 10% to 15% of them appeared once. Roughly a fifth of the sample goes to the ten largest clones.

General findings and caveats noted by the study authors: Gini index rose and Shannon and inverse Simpson diversity fell from naive through CM, EM and EMRA in both CD4 and CD8 cells. TCR abundance followed a power law whose exponent differed between naive and memory subsets but was consistent across the three individuals. After error correction, only a single occurrence was seen for over 85% of naive TCR sequences, so much steeper abundance distributions were produced than in memory subsets. The repertoire findings for the naive and memory subsets could not be validated against a ground truth because none was available. RNA-based TCR counts may be influenced by expression changes linked to T cell activation and differentiation. Each clonotype was defined as a single alpha or beta chain sequence rather than as a paired alpha/beta receptor.

The germline V gene specifies MNHNS as CDR1 and SASEGT as CDR2. The CDR3 covers 16 residues, taking in both the cysteine and the phenylalanine. Of all the DNA, just the CDR3 is kept, 48 bases in frame from base 1. V is clipped by 4 bases and J by 2 bases, and the sequence between their germline boundaries is 17 bases long. The rearrangement combines TRBV6-1 with TRBJ1-1; the D segment cannot be called with confidence. The source material was effector memory CD4+ T cells from blood. The meaning of the sample's cell subset or site label: effector memory, CD45RA- CD27-. The source of this sequence is a human donor in good health. The CDR3 region: CASSVAGPAPNTEAFF. The sequenced DNA is TGTGCCAGCAGTGTAGCCGGCCCAGCCCCTAACACTGAAGCTTTCTTT.